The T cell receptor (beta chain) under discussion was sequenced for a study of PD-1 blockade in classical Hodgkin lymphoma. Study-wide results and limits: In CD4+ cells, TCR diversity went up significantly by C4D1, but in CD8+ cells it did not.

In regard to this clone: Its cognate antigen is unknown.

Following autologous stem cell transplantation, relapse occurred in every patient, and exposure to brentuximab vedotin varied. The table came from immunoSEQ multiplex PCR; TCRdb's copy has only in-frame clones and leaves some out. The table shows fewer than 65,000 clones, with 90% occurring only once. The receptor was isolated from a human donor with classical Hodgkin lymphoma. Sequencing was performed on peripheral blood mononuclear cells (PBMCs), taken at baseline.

The CDR3 DNA sequence: TGTGCCACCAGATCAAGAACAGGGTTCACAGATACGCAGTATTTT. Translating it yields CATRSRTGFTDTQYF. The chain is built from TRBV6-1 and TRBJ2-3; a weak D match, TRBD1 (6 bases). V dropped 10 bases and J dropped 2 bases, with 19 bases sitting between them. The germline gives CDR1 MNHNS, CDR2 SASEGT. The CDR3 runs 15 residues.